This T cell receptor (beta chain) appears in the sequencing data of a study of blood T cells in healthy people across ages. Findings of the study overall: For the donors, CMV status was unknown and possibly confounded expanded clonotype changes. A roughly linear fall in TCR beta diversity per million T cells was seen with increasing age.

With a J-beta primer mix and a sample-barcoded 5' primer, a second PCR ran 7 to 11 cycles. Using its own MiXCR run on the 5' RACE reads, TCRdb lists one record per CDR3 protein. The sample consists of over 1,300,000 distinct CDR3 sequences, approximately 60% of them appearing once. The V gene lost 6 bases and the J gene lost 4 bases, with 19 bases spanning the gap. Germline CDR1 is MNHNS and CDR2 is SASEGT. The length of the CDR3 is 15 residues. On this clonotype itself: Its antigen is unknown. A much larger clone is a single base away; this may be a read error.

The clonotype comes from a man aged 18 to 29 in good health. The sample taken for sequencing was blood. J is TRBJ2-7 and V is TRBV6-1; D may be TRBD1 or TRBD2 (7 bases each). This CDR3 reads CASSSTSEGAYEQYF. The CDR3 DNA is TGTGCCAGCAGCTCAACTAGCGAGGGGGCTTACGAGCAGTACTTC.